The entry below describes one T cell receptor (beta chain). Its matching antigen is unknown. Trimming shortened V by 5 bases and J by 1 base, and 6 bases separated the two germline ends. The germline V gene has CDR1 SGHTA and CDR2 FQGNSA. The CDR3 runs 12 residues. These data belong to a study of shared clonotypes between healthy human individuals. Study results and limitations: Non-shared clonotypes displayed generation probabilities falling below those of clonotypes present in all four donors.

How the authors handled the data: Junction-only sequences produced by ImmunoSEQ had no quality scores, so filtering differed. Measured with immunoSEQ multiplex PCR; TCRdb has only the in-frame clones, and not every one. V and J calls and clone size follow that table, whereas D and trimming were derived from the DNA. The sample records fewer than 3 million clones, about 90% being singletons. The sample taken for sequencing was naive CD4+ T cells from PBMCs. As for subset: CD45RA+ positively selected. The V and J genes are TRBV7-2 and TRBJ2-7; weak D call: TRBD1 (5 bases). The receptor comes from a man between 18 and 29 years old in good health. Some clones in this sample may be carry-over from other donors' samples. The CDR3 loop is CASSQGSYEQYF. CDR3 DNA sequence: TGTGCCAGCAGCCAGGGATCCTACGAGCAGTACTTC.